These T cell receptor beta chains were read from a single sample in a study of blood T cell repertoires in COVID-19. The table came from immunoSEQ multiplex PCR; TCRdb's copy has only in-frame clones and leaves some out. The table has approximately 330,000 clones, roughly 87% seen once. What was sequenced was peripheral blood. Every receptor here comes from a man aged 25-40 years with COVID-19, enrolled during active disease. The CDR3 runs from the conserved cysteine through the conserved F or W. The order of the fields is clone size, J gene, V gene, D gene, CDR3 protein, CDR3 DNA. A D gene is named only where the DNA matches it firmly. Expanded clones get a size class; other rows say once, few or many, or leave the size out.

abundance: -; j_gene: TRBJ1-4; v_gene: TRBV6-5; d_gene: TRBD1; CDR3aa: CASRSGQGMFF; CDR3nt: TGTGCCAGCAGGTCCGGACAGGGAATGTTTTTT
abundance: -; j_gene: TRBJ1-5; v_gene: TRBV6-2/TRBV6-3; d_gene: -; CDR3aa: CASSYSMAARFNQPQHF; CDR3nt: TGTGCCAGCAGTTACTCGATGGCGGCTCGGTTCAATCAGCCCCAGCATTTT
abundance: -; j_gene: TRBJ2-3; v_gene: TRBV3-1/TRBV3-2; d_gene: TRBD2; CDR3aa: CASSQAGAGVADTQYF; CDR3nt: TGTGCCAGCAGCCAAGCGGGAGCGGGAGTGGCAGATACGCAGTATTTT
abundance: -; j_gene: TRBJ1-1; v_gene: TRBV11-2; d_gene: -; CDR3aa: CASSLKRNTEAFF; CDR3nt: TGTGCCAGCAGCTTAAAGAGGAACACTGAAGCTTTCTTT
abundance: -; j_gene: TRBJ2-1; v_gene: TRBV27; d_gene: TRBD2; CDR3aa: CASSLQRGLAGANEQFF; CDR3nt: TGTGCCAGCAGTTTACAGAGGGGACTAGCGGGGGCCAATGAGCAGTTCTTC
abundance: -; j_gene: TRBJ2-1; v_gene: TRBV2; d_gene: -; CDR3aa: CASSSLGPPYNRMGEQFF; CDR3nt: TGTGCCAGCAGTTCCCTGGGGCCACCCTACAACAGGATGGGTGAGCAGTTCTTC
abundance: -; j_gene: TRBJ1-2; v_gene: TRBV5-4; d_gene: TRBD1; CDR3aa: CASSVDRGRNYGYTF; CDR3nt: TGTGCCAGCAGCGTGGACAGGGGACGAAACTATGGCTACACCTTC
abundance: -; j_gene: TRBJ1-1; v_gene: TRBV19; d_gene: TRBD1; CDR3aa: CASSMDRGGNTEAFF; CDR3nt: TGTGCCAGTAGTATGGACAGGGGCGGGAACACTGAAGCTTTCTTT
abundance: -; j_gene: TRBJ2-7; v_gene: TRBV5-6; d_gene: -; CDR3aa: CASSFWGPTYEQYF; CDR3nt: TGTGCCAGCAGCTTTTGGGGCCCTACCTACGAGCAGTACTTC
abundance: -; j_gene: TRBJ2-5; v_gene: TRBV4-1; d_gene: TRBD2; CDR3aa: CASSQSSGRETQYF; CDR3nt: TGCGCCAGCAGCCAATCTAGCGGGAGAGAGACCCAGTACTTC
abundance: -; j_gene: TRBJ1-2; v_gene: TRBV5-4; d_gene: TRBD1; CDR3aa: CASSLVGGYANYGYTF; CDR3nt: TGTGCCAGCAGCTTGGTAGGGGGCTATGCCAACTATGGCTACACCTTC
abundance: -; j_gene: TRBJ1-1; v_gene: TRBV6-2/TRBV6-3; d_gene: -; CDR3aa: CASSYVPLAEAFF; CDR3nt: TGTGCCAGCAGTTACGTCCCTTTAGCTGAAGCTTTCTTT
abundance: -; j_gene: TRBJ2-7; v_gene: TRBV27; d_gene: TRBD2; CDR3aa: CASSYGLGTSGSYEQYF; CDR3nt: TGTGCCAGCAGTTATGGACTGGGGACTAGCGGGAGCTACGAGCAGTACTTC
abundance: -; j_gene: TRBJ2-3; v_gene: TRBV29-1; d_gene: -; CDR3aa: CSVEGWGERPADTQYF; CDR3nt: TGCAGCGTTGAAGGCTGGGGGGAGCGTCCGGCAGATACGCAGTATTTT
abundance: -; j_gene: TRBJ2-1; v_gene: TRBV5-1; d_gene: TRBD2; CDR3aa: CASSYDPAGTEQFF; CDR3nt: TGCGCCAGCAGCTACGACCCAGCGGGAACTGAGCAGTTCTTC
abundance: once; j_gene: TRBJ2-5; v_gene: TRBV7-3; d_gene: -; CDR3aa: CASSPGMIQETQYF; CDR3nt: TGTGCCAGCAGCCCCGGGATGATCCAAGAGACCCAGTACTTC
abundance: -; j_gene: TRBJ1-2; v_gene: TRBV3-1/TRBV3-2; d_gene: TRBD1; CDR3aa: CASSQGTGGRGYTF; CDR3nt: TGTGCCAGCAGCCAAGGGACAGGGGGCCGTGGCTACACCTTC
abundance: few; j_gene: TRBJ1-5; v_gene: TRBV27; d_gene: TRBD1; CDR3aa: CASSSPGQGVHQPQHF; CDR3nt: TGTGCCAGCAGTTCCCCGGGACAGGGAGTACATCAGCCCCAGCATTTT
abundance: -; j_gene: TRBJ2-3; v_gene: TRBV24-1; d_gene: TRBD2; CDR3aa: CATSDPFPLAGHTDTQYF; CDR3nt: TGTGCCACCAGTGATCCCTTTCCCCTAGCGGGACACACAGATACGCAGTATTTT
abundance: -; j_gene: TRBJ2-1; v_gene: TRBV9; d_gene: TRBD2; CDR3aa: CASSVGTSGYNEQFF; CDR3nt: TGTGCCAGCAGCGTCGGGACTAGCGGCTACAATGAGCAGTTCTTC
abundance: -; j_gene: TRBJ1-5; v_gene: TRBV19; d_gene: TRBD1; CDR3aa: CASRGTDALRNQPQHF; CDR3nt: TGTGCCAGTAGAGGGACAGACGCTCTGCGCAATCAGCCCCAGCATTTT
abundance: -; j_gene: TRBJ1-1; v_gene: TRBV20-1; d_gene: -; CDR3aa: CSARGSAEAFF; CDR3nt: TGCAGTGCTCGGGGGAGCGCTGAAGCTTTCTTT
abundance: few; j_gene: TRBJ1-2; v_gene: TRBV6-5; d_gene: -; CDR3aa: CASSYSRGFNYGYTF; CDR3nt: TGTGCCAGCAGTTACTCTCGGGGTTTTAACTATGGCTACACCTTC
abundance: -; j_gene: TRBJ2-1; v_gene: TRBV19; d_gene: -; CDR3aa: CASSKEGAVPFF; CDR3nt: TGTGCCAGTAGTAAGGAGGGAGCAGTTCCGTTCTTC
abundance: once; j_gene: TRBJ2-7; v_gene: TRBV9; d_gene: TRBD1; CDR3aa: CASSPEDRYYEQYF; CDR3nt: TGTGCCAGCAGCCCTGAGGACAGGTACTACGAGCAGTACTTC
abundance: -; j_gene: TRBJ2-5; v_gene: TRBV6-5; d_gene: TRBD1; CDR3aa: CASSYDRGETQYF; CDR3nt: TGTGCCAGCAGTTACGACAGGGGCGAGACCCAGTACTTC
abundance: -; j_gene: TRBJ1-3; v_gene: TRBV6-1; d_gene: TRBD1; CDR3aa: CASSVTGTGAGNTIYF; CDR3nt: TGTGCCAGCAGTGTCACCGGGACAGGGGCCGGAAACACCATATATTTT
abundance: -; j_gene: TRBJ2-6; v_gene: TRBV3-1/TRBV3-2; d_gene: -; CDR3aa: CASKTGAGANVLTF; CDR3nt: TGTGCCAGCAAGACGGGGGCTGGGGCCAACGTCCTGACTTTC
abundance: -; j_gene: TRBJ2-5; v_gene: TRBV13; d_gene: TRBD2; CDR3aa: CASSFKRGGLSETQYF; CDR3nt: TGTGCCAGCAGCTTCAAGCGGGGGGGCCTGAGTGAGACCCAGTACTTC
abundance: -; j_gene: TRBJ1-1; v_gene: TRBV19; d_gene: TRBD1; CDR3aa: CASSRTGDEAFF; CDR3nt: TGTGCCAGTAGTCGGACAGGGGATGAAGCTTTCTTT
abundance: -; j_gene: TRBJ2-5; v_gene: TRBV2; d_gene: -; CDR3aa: CASRQETQYF; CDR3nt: TGTGCCAGCCGTCAGGAGACCCAGTACTTC
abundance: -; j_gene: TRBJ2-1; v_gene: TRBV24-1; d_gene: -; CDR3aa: CATSDLQGFYNEQFF; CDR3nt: TGTGCCACCAGTGATTTGCAGGGTTTCTACAATGAGCAGTTCTTC
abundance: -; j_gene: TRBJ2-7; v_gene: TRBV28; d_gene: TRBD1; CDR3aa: CASSLDRWWGQGAPEQYF; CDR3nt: TGTGCCAGCAGTTTAGATCGTTGGTGGGGACAGGGGGCTCCCGAGCAGTACTTC
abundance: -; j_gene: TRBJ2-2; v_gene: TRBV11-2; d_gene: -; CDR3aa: CASSPLAPGELFF; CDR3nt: TGTGCCAGCAGCCCACTAGCCCCCGGGGAGCTGTTTTTT
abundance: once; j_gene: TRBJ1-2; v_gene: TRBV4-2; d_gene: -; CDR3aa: CASSQVEGKGYGYTF; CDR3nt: TGTGCCAGCAGCCAAGTCGAGGGAAAAGGCTATGGCTACACCTTC
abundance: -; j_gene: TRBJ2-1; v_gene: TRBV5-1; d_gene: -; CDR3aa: CASTPFDITYNEQFF; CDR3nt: TGCGCCAGCACCCCTTTTGACATCACCTACAATGAGCAGTTCTTC
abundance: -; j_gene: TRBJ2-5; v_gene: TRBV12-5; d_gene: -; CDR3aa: CASGSLYQETQYF; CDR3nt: TGTGCTAGTGGTTCGTTGTACCAAGAGACCCAGTACTTC
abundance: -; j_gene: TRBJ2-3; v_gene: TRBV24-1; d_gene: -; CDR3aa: CATSDSRRTDTQYF; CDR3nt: TGTGCCACCAGTGACTCGAGGCGCACAGATACGCAGTATTTT
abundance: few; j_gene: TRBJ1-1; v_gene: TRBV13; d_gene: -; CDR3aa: CASSLRHQNTEAFF; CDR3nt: TGTGCCAGCAGCTTGCGACACCAGAACACTGAAGCTTTCTTT
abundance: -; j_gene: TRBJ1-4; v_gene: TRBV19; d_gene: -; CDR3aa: CASSVWQGNEKLFF; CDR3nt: TGTGCCAGTAGTGTCTGGCAGGGCAATGAAAAACTGTTTTTT
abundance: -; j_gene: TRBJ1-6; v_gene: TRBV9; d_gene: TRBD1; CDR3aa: CASSAIGTGVSYNSPLHF; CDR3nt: TGTGCCAGCAGCGCTATCGGGACAGGGGTCTCCTATAATTCACCCCTCCACTTT
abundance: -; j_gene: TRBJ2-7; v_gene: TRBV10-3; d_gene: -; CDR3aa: CAISAGSYEQYF; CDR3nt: TGTGCCATCAGTGCAGGGTCCTACGAGCAGTACTTC
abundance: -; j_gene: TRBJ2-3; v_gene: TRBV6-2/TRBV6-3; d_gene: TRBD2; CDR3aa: CASSLLGTNTDTQYF; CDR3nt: TGTGCCAGCAGCCTTCTAGGGACTAACACAGATACGCAGTATTTT
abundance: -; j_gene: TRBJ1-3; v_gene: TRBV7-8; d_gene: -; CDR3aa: CASSLIGLVGSSGNTIYF; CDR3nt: TGTGCCAGCAGCTTAATCGGATTAGTGGGGAGCTCTGGAAACACCATATATTTT
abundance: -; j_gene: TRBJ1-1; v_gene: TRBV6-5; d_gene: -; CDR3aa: CASSYSGGGTEAFF; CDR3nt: TGTGCCAGCAGTTACTCGGGGGGGGGCACTGAAGCTTTCTTT
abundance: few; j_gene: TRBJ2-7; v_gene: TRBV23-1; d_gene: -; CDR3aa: CASSQSPGLGNYEQYF; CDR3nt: TGCGCCAGCAGTCAATCCCCAGGGTTGGGGAATTACGAGCAGTACTTC
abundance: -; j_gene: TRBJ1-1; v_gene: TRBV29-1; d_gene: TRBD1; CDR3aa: CSVQGQVSLEAFF; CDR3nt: TGCAGCGTCCAAGGACAGGTCTCCCTAGAAGCTTTCTTT
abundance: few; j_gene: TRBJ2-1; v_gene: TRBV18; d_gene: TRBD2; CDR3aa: CASSPFGLAAYNEQFF; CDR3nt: TGTGCCAGCTCACCATTCGGACTAGCGGCTTACAATGAGCAGTTCTTC
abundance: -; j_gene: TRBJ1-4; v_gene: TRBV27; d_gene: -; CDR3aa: CASSWAATNEKLFF; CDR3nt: TGTGCCAGCAGTTGGGCCGCAACTAATGAAAAACTGTTTTTT
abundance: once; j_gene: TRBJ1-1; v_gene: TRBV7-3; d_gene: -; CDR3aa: CASSLTPGNYEAFF; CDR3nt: TGTGCCAGCAGCTTAACCCCCGGGAACTATGAAGCTTTCTTT
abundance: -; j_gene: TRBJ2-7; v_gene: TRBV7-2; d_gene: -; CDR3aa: CASSLGSQLEQYF; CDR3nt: TGTGCCAGCAGCCTAGGGTCCCAACTCGAGCAGTACTTC
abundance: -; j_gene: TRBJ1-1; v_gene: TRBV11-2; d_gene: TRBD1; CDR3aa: CASSFPRDRGWDTEAFF; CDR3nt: TGTGCCAGCAGCTTTCCCCGTGACAGGGGTTGGGACACTGAAGCTTTCTTT
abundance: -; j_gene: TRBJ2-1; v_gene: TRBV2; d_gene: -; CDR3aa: CASSEAQGSYNEQFF; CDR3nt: TGTGCCAGCAGTGAAGCCCAGGGGTCCTACAATGAGCAGTTCTTC
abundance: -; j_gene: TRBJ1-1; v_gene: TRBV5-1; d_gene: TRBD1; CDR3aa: CASSIQGAQTEAFF; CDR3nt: TGCGCCAGCAGCATACAGGGGGCGCAGACTGAAGCTTTCTTT
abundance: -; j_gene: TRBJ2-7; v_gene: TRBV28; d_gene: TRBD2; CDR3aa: CASSRRLAGVYEQYF; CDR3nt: TGTGCCAGCAGCCGGAGACTAGCGGGGGTTTACGAGCAGTACTTC